This entry lists 14 T cell receptor beta chains sequenced from one sample in a study of response to subunit inactivated influenza vaccine. TCRdb re-analysed the RT-PCR reads in MiXCR, keeping a single row per CDR3 protein. The table records 610,000 or so distinct CDR3 sequences, around 13% of them present only once. The specimen comprised PBMCs from blood, sampled roughly 13 days after vaccination. These TCRs come from a man in his fifties or sixties who received an inactivated influenza vaccine.

This clonotype was seen a few times. The J gene is TRBJ2-3, the V gene TRBV4-1; 10 nucleotides line up with TRBD1. This CDR3 region has 14 residues. The junction had 9 bases not matched to a gene; V was cut back by 6 bases and J by 9 bases. CDR1 is MGHRA and CDR2 is YSYEKL in the germline V gene. The CDR3 nucleotides read TGCGCCAGCAGGAGACCGGGACAGGGGAAGACGCAGTATTTT. Its translation is CASRRPGQGKTQYF.

This chain connects TRBV10-2 to TRBJ1-6, with D maybe TRBD1 (6 bases). The V gene's germline CDR1 is WSHSY and CDR2 SAAADI. Trimming took off 0 bases at V and 7 bases at J, with 19 bases between the two ends. This CDR3 comprises 18 residues. The CDR3 is CASSESTRWGAPNSPLHF. CDR3 nucleotide sequence: TGCGCCAGCAGTGAGTCGACTAGATGGGGGGCGCCGAATTCACCCCTCCACTTT.

The genes are TRBV6-6 and TRBJ2-2; possible D gene TRBD2, 5 bases. CDR1 and CDR2 from the germline V gene are MNHNY and SVGAGI (reference sequence). CDR3 size: 12 residues. V dropped 8 bases and J dropped 8 bases, with 12 bases sitting between them. CDR3 protein: CASGDSGGELFF. The CDR3 DNA follows: TGTGCCAGCGGTGACTCGGGGGGGGAGCTGTTTTTT.

This clonotype was seen only a few times. This chain joins TRBV29-1 and TRBJ1-4, with D unresolved. The CDR3 has 15 residues. With 5 bases removed from V and 0 bases from J, the gap between germline ends came to 13 bases. CDR1 and CDR2 from the germline V gene are SQVTM and ANQGSEA. This CDR3 reads CSVRARGTTNEKLFF. The CDR3 DNA sequence: TGCAGCGTTCGGGCCCGGGGAACAACTAATGAAAAACTGTTTTTT.

This clonotype was counted many times. J is TRBJ2-6 and V is TRBV5-1; D not resolved. Trimming stripped 3 bases from V and 1 base from J, with 11 bases between. The germline V gene encodes CDR1 SGHRS and CDR2 YFSETQ. The CDR3 has 16 amino acids. The CDR3 nucleotides are TGCGCCAGCAGCTCCAGTACAGTATCTGGGGCCAACGTCCTGACTTTC. It yields the protein CASSSSTVSGANVLTF.

The CDR3 sequence is CASSLDSEIGEQFF. CDR3 DNA sequence: TGCGCCAGCAGCTTGGATTCCGAAATCGGTGAGCAGTTCTTC. The V gene is TRBV5-1, the J gene TRBJ2-1, with unresolved D. Germline V gene data show CDR1 as SGHRS and CDR2 as YFSETQ. The V end was cut by 0 bases, the J end by 9 bases, with 13 bases between. CDR3 length: 14 amino acids. The entire variable domain, with the rest obtained from reference TRBV5-1 and TRBJ2-1, is as follows: KAGVTQTPRYLIKTRGQQVTLSCSPISGHRSVSWYQQTPGQGLQFLFEYFSETQRNKGNFPGRFSGRQFSNSRSEMNVSTLELGDSALYLCASSLDSEIGEQFFGPGTRLTVL.

This clonotype was seen a few times. The chain has TRBV9 and TRBJ2-3; 7 nucleotides match TRBD1. This CDR3 region has 14 residues. Germline V gene sequence: CDR1 SGDLS, CDR2 YYNGEE. Losses at the gene ends were 0 bases for V and 4 bases for J; bases not matched to a gene: 2. CDR3 amino acids: CASSVGQGPDTQYF. In DNA form, the CDR3 reads TGTGCCAGCAGCGTAGGACAGGGTCCAGATACGCAGTATTTT.

The chain uses TRBV27 and TRBJ1-3; 9 bases are a match to TRBD1. CDR1 is MNHEY and CDR2 is SMNVEV in the germline V gene (reference sequence). V gave up 6 bases and J gave up 2 bases; unmatched junction bases: 5. The CDR3 loop spans 15 amino acids. DNA of the CDR3: TGTGCCAGCAGCATGGGACAGGGAACTGGAAACACCATATATTTT. This codes for CASSMGQGTGNTIYF.

This clonotype was observed at least ten times. The rearrangement joins TRBV7-2 to TRBJ2-2; TRBD1 matches 7 bases. The CDR3 is 15 residues long. Germline V CDR1 and CDR2: SGHTA, FQGNSA. CDR3 bases: TGTGCGAATGCCCTGGGACAGAGGAACACCGGGGAGCTGTTTTTT. Translating gives CANALGQRNTGELFF.

The genes are TRBV10-3 and TRBJ1-2, with D possibly matching TRBD1 (5 bases). The germline gives CDR1 ENHRY, CDR2 SYGVKD. This CDR3 region has 17 residues. Between the trimmed V and J ends, which lost 6 bases and 6 bases, there was a span of 26 bases. The CDR3 reads CAIRLGGGMAEADGYTF. The CDR3 region has the DNA TGTGCCATCAGGCTTGGGGGGGGTATGGCAGAAGCGGATGGCTACACCTTC.

In this sample, this clonotype turned up many times. V is TRBV29-1 and J is TRBJ1-2; D gene uncertain. V gave up 6 bases and J gave up 0 bases, with 11 bases separating them. Germline CDR1 reads SQVTM; CDR2 reads ANQGSEA. The CDR3 totals 13 residues. The DNA for the CDR3 is TGCAGCGTCGCGGTCATATCTAACTATGGCTACACCTTC. This sequence encodes CSVAVISNYGYTF.

This clonotype has a handful of counts. The chain combines TRBV29-1 with TRBJ2-1; 9 nucleotides agree with TRBD2. After removal of 6 bases from V and 5 bases from J, the junction contained 8 bases not matched to a gene. The CDR3 sequence is 14 residues long. CDR1 and CDR2 (germline): SQVTM, ANQGSEA. The CDR3 reads CSVRAGGLNNEQFF. The CDR3 DNA reads as TGCAGCGTCCGAGCGGGGGGATTAAACAATGAGCAGTTCTTC.

The CDR3 is CAWTSGRAPDTQYF. In nucleotides, the CDR3 is TGTGCCTGGACTAGCGGGAGGGCCCCAGATACGCAGTATTTT. V is TRBV30 and J is TRBJ2-3; 12 positions match TRBD2. CDR1 is GTSNPN, CDR2 SVGIG, per germline (reference sequence). This CDR3 has 14 amino acids. Unmatched junction bases numbered 3, after V lost 4 bases and J lost 4 bases.

This clonotype was detected only a few times. V and J are TRBV10-3 and TRBJ2-3; 7 nucleotides agree with TRBD1. The CDR3 loop spans 15 amino acids. Trimming at V came to 5 bases and at J to 3 bases, leaving 8 bases not matched to a gene. Germline V gene lookup returns CDR1 ENHRY and CDR2 SYGVKD. The CDR3 coding sequence is TGTGCCATCAGTAGAACAGGGGAATGGACAGATACGCAGTATTTT. Encoded protein: CAISRTGEWTDTQYF.